Presented here are 20 T cell receptor beta chains from one specimen sequenced in a study of T cells in Graves' hyperthyroidism and ophthalmopathy. Amplification targeted TCR beta CDR3 regions from RNA transcripts. In the first-round RT-PCR of the TCR CDR3, the HTBI primer set was used. From the multiplex PCR reads, TCRdb called clonotypes with MiXCR, one entry per CDR3 protein. The table has hundreds of thousands of distinct CDR3 sequences, around 15% seen once. The sequenced sample was blood. These TCRs come from a man aged 18-30 years with Graves' ophthalmopathy.

Many counts were recorded for this clonotype. The V call is TRBV6-5, the J call TRBJ1-1; tentatively, D is TRBD1 (6 bases). The V end lost 2 bases, the J end lost 4 bases, and 11 bases lay between the germline ends. Germline V CDR1 and CDR2: MNHEY, SVGAGI. The CDR3 is 14 amino acids. CDR3 in amino acids: CASSYDGGPTEAFF. DNA for the CDR3: TGTGCCAGCAGTTACGATGGGGGGCCCACTGAAGCTTTCTTT.

The chain is built from TRBV27 and TRBJ2-1; 9 positions agree with TRBD1. Germline V gene data show CDR1 as MNHEY and CDR2 as SMNVEV (reference sequence). The CDR3 is 15 amino acids. The trim removed 8 bases at V and 4 bases at J, leaving 9 bases unmatched. For the CDR3, the DNA is TGTGCCAGCCCTCCCCGGGACAGGGCATACAATGAGCAGTTCTTC. It is translated as CASPPRDRAYNEQFF.

There are many counts of this clonotype. This sequence joins TRBV30 and TRBJ1-6; no definite D call. The CDR3 covers 14 residues. From germline, CDR1 is GTSNPN and CDR2 SVGIG (reference sequence). V was cut by 0 bases and J by 9 bases, with 12 bases left in between. CDR3 sequence reads: CAWSVMMGSSPLHF. The CDR3 DNA is TGTGCCTGGAGTGTTATGATGGGGAGTTCACCCCTCCACTTT. The full variable domain, in which reference TRBV30 and TRBJ1-6 provide the parts outside the CDR3, is SQTIHQWPATLVQPVGSPLSLECTVEGTSNPNLYWYRQAAGRGLQLLFYSVGIGQISSEVPQNLSASRPQDRQFILSSKKLLLSDSGFYLCAWSVMMGSSPLHFGNGTRLTVT.

This clonotype occurred many times. V and J are TRBV24-1 and TRBJ2-5, with D hard to call. V was trimmed by 0 bases and J by 4 bases, leaving 2 bases between them. This CDR3 comprises 12 residues. Per germline, CDR1 KGHDR and CDR2 SFDVKD. This CDR3 is CATSDLGETQYF. CDR3 nucleotide sequence: TGTGCCACCAGTGATTTGGGAGAGACCCAGTACTTC.

This clonotype has ten or more counts. The chain couples TRBV19 to TRBJ1-1, with 7 nucleotides matching TRBD1. The trim removed 9 bases at V and 0 bases at J, leaving 19 bases unmatched. The CDR3 extends over 18 amino acids. Germline V gene sequence: CDR1 LNHDA, CDR2 SQIVND (reference sequence). This chain's CDR3 is CASEREQRKTGLNTEAFF. Here the CDR3 DNA reads TGTGCCAGCGAGAGAGAACAAAGAAAGACAGGGTTGAACACTGAAGCTTTCTTT.

This chain uses TRBV15 with TRBJ1-3; D is ambiguous. Trimming left V 5 bases short and J 1 base short, with 6 bases between. Per germline, CDR1 LNHNV and CDR2 YYDKDF (reference sequence). The CDR3 loop spans 13 amino acids. CDR3 loop: CATSLESGNTIYF. DNA of the CDR3: TGTGCCACCAGCCTTGAATCTGGAAACACCATATATTTT.

This clonotype was picked up many times. V gene TRBV11-2 combines with J gene TRBJ2-2; 8 nucleotides agree with TRBD1. Trimming removed 2 bases from V and 6 bases from J; junction bases left unmatched: 8. This CDR3 contains 16 residues. CDR1 SGHAT and CDR2 FQNNGV come from the germline V gene. For the CDR3, the DNA is TGTGCCAGCAGCTTACCTAACAGGGGGTCGGCCGGGGAGCTGTTTTTT. This translates into CASSLPNRGSAGELFF.

Many counts were recorded for this clonotype. This chain connects TRBV7-9 to TRBJ1-4, with 9 bases aligning to TRBD1. The germline V gene has CDR1 SEHNR and CDR2 FQNEAQ (reference sequence). There are 14 residues in the CDR3. J was trimmed by 6 bases and V by 5 bases; bases with no gene match: 4. For the CDR3, the DNA is TGTGCCAGCAGCCCGGACAGGGGTGATGAAAAACTGTTTTTT. Its protein product is CASSPDRGDEKLFF.

This clonotype was seen repeatedly, ten times or more. V is TRBV2 and J is TRBJ1-2, with 10 bases matching TRBD1. The CDR3 loop spans 14 amino acids. Per the germline V gene, CDR1 is SNHLY and CDR2 is FYNNEI. V trimming: 7 bases; J trimming: 5 bases; junction bases outside the gene matches: 7. In nucleotides, the CDR3 is TGTGCCAGCAACTCCAGGACAGGGGGATATGGCTACACCTTC. Amino acid sequence: CASNSRTGGYGYTF.

This clonotype came up many times. This chain joins TRBV5-1 and TRBJ1-1, with D possibly being TRBD1 (6 bases). This CDR3 is 13 amino acids long. Trimming took off 5 bases at V and 3 bases at J, with 11 bases between the two ends. The germline V gene encodes CDR1 SGHRS and CDR2 YFSETQ. The CDR3 region is CASSTGAYTEAFF. The CDR3 region has the DNA TGCGCCAGCAGTACGGGGGCCTACACTGAAGCTTTCTTT.

Many counts were recorded for this clonotype. The genes are TRBV2 and TRBJ2-6; 7 nucleotides align to TRBD1. CDR3 size: 17 residues. V shed 7 bases, J shed 0 bases, and the junction held 9 bases outside the gene matches. The V gene's germline CDR1 is SNHLY and CDR2 FYNNEI. The CDR3 here is CASTKDRPSSGANVLTF. The DNA of the CDR3 is TGTGCCAGCACTAAGGACAGGCCTTCCTCTGGGGCCAACGTCCTGACTTTC.

There are a few counts of this clonotype. This rearrangement joins TRBV12-3 or TRBV12-4 to TRBJ1-3; 8 bases line up with TRBD1. V trimming: 4 bases; J trimming: 11 bases; junction bases outside the gene matches: 7. The CDR3 spans 13 residues. Here the CDR3 DNA reads TGTGCCAGCAGTTCCGGACAGGGAATCGCCATATATTTT. Translation gives CASSSGQGIAIYF.

V and J are TRBV6-1 and TRBJ1-4, with D unclear. The length of the CDR3 is 13 residues. Looked up from germline, CDR1 is MNHNS and CDR2 is SASEGT. Trimming stripped 6 bases from V and 3 bases from J, with 8 bases between. CDR3 residues: CASRRGSNEKLFF. CDR3 DNA sequence: TGTGCCAGCAGGAGAGGCTCTAATGAAAAACTGTTTTTT.

This clonotype was seen repeatedly, ten times or more. This chain links TRBV7-3 with TRBJ2-1; TRBD2 matches 15 bases. Trimming took 5 bases from V and 1 from J; bases not matched to a gene: 9. Looked up from germline, CDR1 is SGHTA and CDR2 is FQGTGA. The CDR3 contains 19 residues. The CDR3 sequence: CASSPGLAGGPRSYNEQFF. The DNA of the CDR3 is TGTGCCAGCAGCCCTGGACTAGCGGGAGGGCCTAGGTCCTACAATGAGCAGTTCTTC.

This clonotype was counted only a few times. The chain carries TRBV4-1 and TRBJ1-3, with D possibly being TRBD1 (6 bases). Trimming shortened V by 1 base and J by 3 bases, and 7 bases separated the two germline ends. Germline CDR1 reads MGHRA; CDR2 reads YSYEKL. The CDR3 covers 14 residues. In nucleotides, the CDR3 is TGCGCCAGCAGCCAAGCGACAGGTGGAAACACCATATATTTT. The encoded protein is CASSQATGGNTIYF.

This clonotype was observed at least ten times. The chain couples TRBV6-1 to TRBJ2-3, with D perhaps matching TRBD2 (6 bases). This CDR3 has 16 residues. Germline-derived CDR1 and CDR2 are MNHNS and SASEGT. Trimming took off 3 bases at V and 2 bases at J, with 15 bases between the two ends. The CDR3 protein is CASSEGEEYHTDTQYF. Written as DNA, the CDR3 is TGTGCCAGCAGTGAGGGGGAGGAGTATCACACAGATACGCAGTATTTT.

There are many counts of this clonotype. The chain combines TRBV10-3 with TRBJ1-5, with D hard to call. Looked up from germline, CDR1 is ENHRY and CDR2 is SYGVKD. CDR3 size: 18 residues. V lost 5 bases, J lost 0 bases, and 20 bases lay in between. In nucleotides, the CDR3 is TGTGCCATCAGTTCTGTCCGGGGAGGGAAGAATAGCAATCAGCCCCAGCATTTT. Its protein product is CAISSVRGGKNSNQPQHF.

At least ten counts were recorded for this clonotype. The rearrangement joins TRBV27 to TRBJ2-3; 7 bases are shared with TRBD2. CDR1 is MNHEY and CDR2 is SMNVEV in the germline V gene (reference sequence). Germline trimming cut 3 bases from V and 4 bases from J; bases unmatched to any gene: 16. This CDR3 contains 18 residues. The CDR3 DNA follows: TGTGCCAGCAGTTTGTTTTCGGCGGGAGTGTCCGGAGCAGATACGCAGTATTTT. Its protein product is CASSLFSAGVSGADTQYF.

This clonotype was observed at least ten times. The chain combines TRBV3-1 with TRBJ2-6; D is unresolved. Germline V gene sequence: CDR1 LGHDT, CDR2 YNNKEL (reference sequence). The CDR3 runs 14 residues. V was pared by 3 bases and J by 0 bases, with 3 bases between. The CDR3 DNA reads TGTGCCAGCAGCCATAACTCTGGGGCCAACGTCCTGACTTTC. Translated, it gives CASSHNSGANVLTF.

This clonotype was detected ten times or more. The rearrangement joins TRBV7-9 to TRBJ2-5, with D perhaps matching TRBD1 (6 bases). The CDR3 covers 15 residues. Germline V gives CDR1 SEHNR, CDR2 FQNEAQ (reference sequence). With 5 bases removed from V and 3 bases from J, the gap between germline ends came to 16 bases. The CDR3 coding sequence is TGTGCCAGCAGCCTAGTGAGGACAGAGAAAGAGACCCAGTACTTC. Its protein is CASSLVRTEKETQYF.